These 3 T cell receptor beta chains were all obtained from the same sample, sequenced in a study of blood T cell repertoires in COVID-19. The table came from immunoSEQ multiplex PCR; TCRdb's copy has only in-frame clones and leaves some out. The sample holds tens of thousands of clones; 82% are singletons and the top ten take about 13%. The sequenced sample consisted of peripheral blood. The receptors stem from a woman older than 75 with acute or convalescent COVID-19.

This rearrangement joins TRBV18 to TRBJ2-5, with 9 bases lining up with TRBD2. CDR1 and CDR2 from the germline V gene are KGHSH and LQKENI. Germline trimming cut 6 bases from V and 5 bases from J; bases unmatched to any gene: 10. The CDR3 totals 15 residues. The CDR3: CASSPVSGRTETQYF. The CDR3 bases are TGTGCCAGCTCCCCGGTTAGCGGGAGAACGGAGACCCAGTACTTC.

This clone appeared a few times. The genes are TRBV12-2 and TRBJ2-7; the DNA was not compared with TRBD1, the D call given in the table. TRBV12-2 is reported as a pseudogene. The CDR3 sequence is 16 residues long. In DNA form, the CDR3 reads TGTGCAAGTCGCTTAGACGGGGACAGAGAATCCTACGAGCAGTACTTC. It is translated as CASRLDGDRESYEQYF.

CDR3 loop: CASTAQGAGELFF. In nucleotides, the CDR3 is TGTGCCAGTACCGCACAGGGGGCCGGGGAGCTGTTTTTT. The chain uses TRBV7-9 and TRBJ2-2, with 8 bases matching TRBD1. The CDR3 has 13 amino acids. CDR1 SEHNR and CDR2 FQNEAQ come from the germline V gene (reference sequence). J lost 6 bases, V lost 9 bases, and 6 bases had no gene match.